The source of this T cell receptor (beta chain) is a study of cytomegalovirus exposure and HLA in healthy donors. Sequenced by immunoSEQ multiplex PCR; TCRdb stores in-frame clones only, minus some. The table has over 150,000 clones, 70% to 90% seen once. The CDR3 spans 17 residues. CDR1 SGHTA and CDR2 FQGNSA come from the germline V gene. Trimming removed 5 bases from V and 3 bases from J, with 22 bases in between. Material: PBMCs. The rearrangement uses TRBV7-2 and TRBJ1-2; a possible D gene is TRBD1 (6 bases). This TCR was recovered from a man younger than 35 in good health and CMV-seropositive. CDR3 nucleotides: TGTGCCAGCAGCCTGGAACTAGGACAGACCAATCACTATGGCTACACCTTC. Its protein product is CASSLELGQTNHYGYTF.